Shown below are 15 T cell receptor beta chains from a single sample sequenced in a study of early T cells in non-severe SARS-CoV-2 infection. A single record per CDR3 protein comes from TCRdb applying MiXCR to the 5' RACE reads. The sample contains just over 95,000 distinct CDR3 sequences, 11% of which appear only once. Material: whole blood, obtained at baseline. Every receptor here comes from an adult who was a healthcare worker with PCR-confirmed SARS-CoV-2 infection or an uninfected control (not recorded which).

This clonotype has a count of ten or more. The chain links TRBV5-1 to TRBJ1-2; unclear D gene. The CDR3 runs 13 residues. Germline V gives CDR1 SGHRS, CDR2 YFSETQ. V was trimmed by 1 base and J by 5 bases, leaving 9 bases between them. CDR3: CASSLSVGYGYTF. As DNA, the CDR3 is TGCGCCAGCAGCTTGTCGGTAGGGTATGGCTACACCTTC.

This clonotype has just a few counts. This rearrangement joins TRBV10-1 to TRBJ2-7, with 9 positions matching TRBD2. The trim removed 6 bases at V and 1 base at J, leaving 10 bases unmatched. This CDR3 spans 16 amino acids. Germline lookup yields CDR1 WNHNN and CDR2 SYGVQD (reference sequence). CDR3 nucleotides: TGCGCCAGCAGCGCGGGGCGACTAGCGGATTCCTACGAGCAGTACTTC. Protein sequence: CASSAGRLADSYEQYF.

This clonotype was detected a few times. The V gene is TRBV21-1, the J gene TRBJ2-7; the listed D gene, TRBD2, was not tested against the DNA. TRBV21-1 corresponds to a pseudogene. This CDR3 has 13 residues. Here the CDR3 DNA reads TGTGTCCTGTTTCGTCAGGAGGGTTACGAGCAGTACTTC. It translates to CVLFRQEGYEQYF.

The chain uses TRBV7-2 and TRBJ2-7; D may correspond to TRBD1 or TRBD2 (5 bases each). Trimming removed 4 bases from V and 6 bases from J, with 10 bases in between. This CDR3 comprises 12 residues. The germline V gene encodes CDR1 SGHTA and CDR2 FQGNSA. The CDR3 DNA follows: TGTGCCAGCAGCTCGGGGCAGTTCGAGCAGTACTTC. It is translated as CASSSGQFEQYF.

In its sample, this clonotype was seen many times. The rearrangement uses TRBV14 and TRBJ2-2; perhaps D is TRBD1 or TRBD2 (5 bases each). CDR3 size: 16 residues. V was trimmed by 4 bases and J by 1 base, leaving 13 bases between them. Germline assignment: CDR1 SGHDN and CDR2 FVKESK. DNA for the CDR3: TGTGCCAGCAGCCCTGGTCCGGGGCTGAACACCGGGGAGCTGTTTTTT. As protein: CASSPGPGLNTGELFF.

The chain employs TRBV5-1 and TRBJ2-3, with D unresolved. The CDR3 spans 13 residues. Germline V CDR1 and CDR2: SGHRS, YFSETQ. V was shortened by 0 bases and J by 2 bases, with 4 bases between the two germline ends. The CDR3 region has the DNA TGCGCCAGCAGCTTGGACACCACAGATACGCAGTATTTT. Protein sequence: CASSLDTTDTQYF. Full variable domain (outside the CDR3, taken from reference TRBV5-1 and TRBJ2-3): KAGVTQTPRYLIKTRGQQVTLSCSPISGHRSVSWYQQTPGQGLQFLFEYFSETQRNKGNFPGRFSGRQFSNSRSEMNVSTLELGDSALYLCASSLDTTDTQYFGPGTRLTVL.

This clonotype was found many times. The rearrangement uses TRBV3-1 and TRBJ1-1; TRBD1 matches at 7 bases. CDR1 and CDR2 from the germline V gene are LGHDT and YNNKEL (reference sequence). Trimming took 3 bases from V and 4 from J; bases not matched to a gene: 2. The CDR3 spans 13 residues. The CDR3 region is CASSQSGGTEAFF. The CDR3, as DNA: TGTGCCAGCAGCCAGTCAGGGGGCACTGAAGCTTTCTTT.

This clonotype was detected ten times or more. V is TRBV10-3 and J is TRBJ2-4; 7 bases line up with TRBD1. Trimming took 6 bases from V and 0 from J; bases not matched to a gene: 8. The germline gives CDR1 ENHRY, CDR2 SYGVKD. This CDR3 is 16 amino acids long. The CDR3 DNA reads as TGTGCCATCAGCGCGACAGGGAAACTAGCCAAAAACATTCAGTACTTC. This gives the protein CAISATGKLAKNIQYF.

The chain recombines TRBV7-8 with TRBJ2-7; no clear D gene. Germline V gene lookup returns CDR1 SGHVS and CDR2 FQNEAQ. This CDR3 contains 13 residues. V was trimmed by 3 bases and J by 6 bases, leaving 12 bases between them. The CDR3 bases are TGTGCCAGCAGCTTCGGACCCCACGGCGAGCAGTACTTC. This translates into CASSFGPHGEQYF.

This sequence joins TRBV3-1 and TRBJ1-6; perhaps TRBD1 as D (5 bases). The CDR3 consists of 13 residues. Per the germline V gene, CDR1 is LGHDT and CDR2 is YNNKEL (reference sequence). V gave up 1 base and J gave up 7 bases, with 5 bases separating them. This CDR3 reads CASSQGGNSPLHF. The CDR3 DNA follows: TGTGCCAGCAGCCAAGGGGGCAATTCACCCCTCCACTTT.

This clonotype was counted once. A much larger clone is a single base away; this may be a read error. This chain connects TRBV30 to TRBJ2-3, with a possible D match to TRBD2 (6 bases). The CDR3 spans 15 residues. Germline lookup yields CDR1 GTSNPN and CDR2 SVGIG (reference sequence). Trimming cost V 0 bases and J 5 bases, with 15 bases left between them. As DNA, the CDR3 is TGTGCCTGGAGTGTACTAGTGGGAGGAATAGATACGCAGTATTTT. This codes for CAWSVLVGGIDTQYF.

This clonotype showed up many times. The rearrangement uses TRBV7-2 and TRBJ2-1; 7 nucleotides match TRBD2. Germline assignment: CDR1 SGHTA and CDR2 FQGNSA. With 3 bases clipped from V and 3 bases from J, the junction kept 5 bases outside the gene matches. This CDR3 spans 15 amino acids. CDR3 loop: CASSFYSGDYNEQFF. The CDR3 region has the DNA TGTGCCAGCAGCTTTTACAGCGGGGACTACAATGAGCAGTTCTTC.

This clonotype showed up just a few times. The chain uses TRBV6-6 and TRBJ1-4; 8 positions agree with TRBD1. The germline V gene encodes CDR1 MNHNY and CDR2 SVGAGI (reference sequence). Germline trimming cut 2 bases from V and 8 bases from J; bases unmatched to any gene: 7. The CDR3 spans 15 residues. The CDR3 coding sequence is TGTGCCAGCAGTTACGCTGGACAGGGAAACGAAAAACTGTTTTTT. This gives the protein CASSYAGQGNEKLFF.

This clonotype was observed at least ten times. This chain uses TRBV7-2 with TRBJ2-5; 12 bases map to TRBD2. The V and J ends lost 5 bases and 5 bases, in that order; junction bases with no gene match: 6. Germline CDR1 is SGHTA and CDR2 is FQGNSA. The CDR3 totals 15 residues. CDR3 nucleotides: TGTGCCAGCAGCCCATCTAGCGGGGGGGCGGAGACCCAGTACTTC. This encodes CASSPSSGGAETQYF.

The V call is TRBV30, the J call TRBJ2-1; no firm D call. The germline CDR1 and CDR2 sequences are GTSNPN and SVGIG (reference sequence). Between the trimmed V and J ends, which lost 3 bases and 7 bases, there was a span of 16 bases. The CDR3 is 14 residues long. The CDR3 loop is CAWRSGLVDNEQFF. In DNA form, the CDR3 reads TGTGCCTGGAGGAGTGGTCTAGTGGATAATGAGCAGTTCTTC.